These 10 T cell receptor beta chains came from one sample sequenced in a study of blood T cell repertoires in COVID-19. Assay used: immunoSEQ multiplex PCR; TCRdb lists only in-frame clones, some missing. The repertoire includes just under 250,000 clones, approximately 83% of them detected once, and less than 4% sits in the top ten. The specimen was peripheral blood. The receptors derive from a woman in her twenties or thirties who had recovered from COVID-19.

J is TRBJ1-4 and V is TRBV11-2; 10 positions match TRBD1. The junction had 6 bases not matched to a gene; V was cut back by 1 base and J by 7 bases. Germline-derived CDR1 and CDR2 are SGHAT and FQNNGV. The CDR3 covers 16 residues. CDR3 in amino acids: CASSLGDRGFGEKLFF. In nucleotides, the CDR3 is TGTGCCAGCAGCTTAGGGGACAGGGGTTTTGGTGAAAAACTGTTTTTT. Based on the CDR3 plus reference TRBV11-2 and TRBJ1-4, the full variable domain is EAGVAQSPRYKIIEKRQSVAFWCNPISGHATLYWYQQILGQGPKLLIQFQNNGVVDDSQLPKDRFSAERLKGVDSTLKIQPAKLEDSAVYLCASSLGDRGFGEKLFFGSGTQLSVL.

This clone was observed once. V usage is TRBV11-2 and J usage is TRBJ2-1, with D perhaps matching TRBD2 (6 bases). The CDR3 sequence is 14 residues long. Deletions cut 2 bases from V and 7 bases from J, with 12 bases between. Germline V gene data show CDR1 as SGHAT and CDR2 as FQNNGV. The CDR3 here is CASSLSAGLNEQFF. The CDR3 nucleotides are TGTGCCAGCAGCTTAAGCGCGGGGCTGAATGAGCAGTTCTTC.

This clone was seen just once. The chain recombines TRBV11-2 with TRBJ1-1; D perhaps matches TRBD1 (5 bases). Germline V gene data show CDR1 as SGHAT and CDR2 as FQNNGV. Trimming removed 0 bases at V and 10 bases at J, with 12 bases between. The CDR3 extends over 13 amino acids. CDR3 residues: CASSLDWEGRAFF. The CDR3 region has the DNA TGTGCCAGCAGCTTAGATTGGGAGGGGAGAGCTTTCTTT.

This clone was counted only a few times. CDR3 region: CASSQQGDNSPLHF. CDR3 in DNA: TGTGCCAGCAGCCAACAGGGTGATAATTCACCCCTCCACTTT. The rearrangement links TRBV7-2 to TRBJ1-6; TRBD1 is a possible D gene (6 bases). The V and J ends lost 5 bases and 5 bases respectively, with 10 bases between them. Germline CDR1 is SGHTA and CDR2 is FQGNSA. The CDR3 covers 14 residues.

About this clone itself: Other DNA sequences from this sample encode an identical CDR3 as well. The rearrangement uses TRBV18 and TRBJ2-7; D is unclear. CDR1 KGHSH and CDR2 LQKENI come from the germline V gene. V lost 6 bases and J 0 bases, leaving 9 bases between the germline ends. This CDR3 is 13 amino acids long. CDR3 sequence reads: CASSPPSSYEQYF. The CDR3 DNA sequence: TGTGCCAGCTCCCCCCCCAGCTCCTACGAGCAGTACTTC.

This sequence joins TRBV10-3 and TRBJ1-2; D is possibly TRBD1 (5 bases). CDR1 and CDR2 (germline): ENHRY, SYGVKD. There are 13 residues in the CDR3. V was pared by 4 bases and J by 8 bases, with 14 bases between. The CDR3 protein is CAISADSRRGYTF. In DNA form, the CDR3 reads TGTGCCATCAGTGCAGACAGTCGTAGGGGCTACACCTTC.

The chain recombines TRBV5-1 with TRBJ2-3; the match to TRBD2 covers 11 bases. Germline CDR1 reads SGHRS; CDR2 reads YFSETQ. Trimming removed 1 base from V and 0 bases from J; junction bases left unmatched: 10. The CDR3 extends over 19 amino acids. DNA of the CDR3: TGCGCCAGCAGCTTGCTAGGTCTTCTAGCGGGGGGCAGCACAGATACGCAGTATTTT. Amino acid sequence: CASSLLGLLAGGSTDTQYF.

V is TRBV21-1 and J is TRBJ1-2; TRBD1, as called in the table, went unchecked against the DNA. TRBV21-1 is labeled a pseudogene. The CDR3 runs to 15 residues. CDR3 loop: CASSKVIAGKYGYTF. DNA for the CDR3: TGTGCCAGCAGCAAAGTCATCGCAGGGAAGTATGGCTACACCTTC.

V usage is TRBV30 and J usage is TRBJ1-4; D remains unclear. V lost 6 bases, J lost 0 bases, and 14 bases lay in between. Germline CDR1 and CDR2: GTSNPN and SVGIG (reference sequence). The CDR3 covers 15 residues. DNA for the CDR3: TGTGCCTGTCACCTCAGAGGTGCAACTAATGAAAAACTGTTTTTT. This sequence encodes CACHLRGATNEKLFF.

This chain joins TRBV10-2 and TRBJ1-2, with 8 bases matching TRBD1. The CDR3 is 14 amino acids. Per germline, CDR1 WSHSY and CDR2 SAAADI. Trimming took 5 bases from V and 4 from J; bases not matched to a gene: 6. This chain's CDR3 is CASSQTRGPYGYTF. CDR3 bases: TGCGCCAGCAGTCAAACCAGGGGGCCCTATGGCTACACCTTC.